Here is one T cell receptor (beta chain) with its context. The data are from a study of blood T cell repertoires in COVID-19. For the study at large: Nucleic acid was either cDNA or gDNA, and it came from T cells, B-cell-depleted T cells, or PBMCs.

The V gene end was trimmed by 2 bases and the J gene end by 4 bases; junction bases not matched to a gene: 4. The CDR3 consists of 14 residues. Germline V gene data show CDR1 as MNHNS and CDR2 as SASEGT. TCRdb keeps only in-frame clones here, not all; method: immunoSEQ multiplex PCR. The sample yields about 150,000 clones, around 78% seen once. The TCR sequence derives from a man at least 80 years old with acute or convalescent COVID-19. The sample taken for sequencing was peripheral blood. The rearrangement uses TRBV6-1 and TRBJ1-1; 7 bases are a match to TRBD1. CDR3 sequence: CASSERGPGTEAFF. CDR3 nucleotide sequence: TGTGCCAGCAGTGAAAGGGGGCCTGGCACTGAAGCTTTCTTT.